This T cell receptor beta chain was documented in a study of cytomegalovirus exposure and HLA in healthy donors. General study findings and limits: When the data were analyzed later, several of the most significant clusters appeared to be linked to common viral pathogens. In a later analysis, an Asian-associated ancestry cluster reportedly showed fewer N-insertions than the approximately 620-donor mean.

Both 60 Vbeta primers and 13 Jbeta primers went into the PCR. Clones were read by immunoSEQ multiplex PCR, and TCRdb kept only the in-frame ones, dropping some. The sample contains 160,000 or so clones, 87% of which appear only once. Remarks on this clone: Its antigen is still unknown.

This CDR3 has 17 residues. V shed 0 bases, J shed 6 bases, and the junction held 9 bases outside the gene matches. The germline gives CDR1 SGHNT, CDR2 YYREEE (reference sequence). This sequence originates from a woman aged 25 to 39 in good health and CMV-seronegative. V usage is TRBV5-4 and J usage is TRBJ2-2; 9 bases fit TRBD2. Specimen: PBMCs. The CDR3 here is CASSLGLAEGRAGELFF. The CDR3 DNA reads TGTGCCAGCAGCTTGGGACTAGCGGAGGGACGGGCCGGGGAGCTGTTTTTT. Full variable domain (outside the CDR3, taken from reference TRBV5-4 and TRBJ2-2): ETGVTQSPTHLIKTRGQQVTLRCSSQSGHNTVSWYQQALGQGPQFIFQYYREEENGRGNFPPRFSGLQFPNYSSELNVNALELDDSALYLCASSLGLAEGRAGELFFGEGSRLTVL.